This T cell receptor beta chain emerged from a study of cytomegalovirus exposure and HLA in healthy donors. General observations from the study: Analysis was performed later, and it showed HLA-associated TCR beta chains to be more clonally expanded than equally common others.

The CDR3 contains 12 residues. Germline CDR1 reads LNHDA; CDR2 reads SQIVND (reference sequence). V was clipped by 8 bases and J by 7 bases, with 14 bases between them. Amplification used 60 Vbeta primers and 13 Jbeta primers. The repertoire was sequenced with immunoSEQ multiplex PCR; TCRdb's copy has only in-frame clones and lacks some. The data show 100,000 to 150,000 clones, roughly 60% seen once. Of note for this clone: What it recognizes is unknown.

This clonotype was obtained from a woman aged 40 to 49 in good health and CMV-seronegative. The specimen was PBMCs. This rearrangement joins TRBV19 to TRBJ2-5, with D perhaps TRBD1 (6 bases). For the CDR3, the DNA is TGTGCCAGTGCCCGGACAGAAGGGACCCAGTACTTC. The encoded protein is CASARTEGTQYF.